Described below is a single T cell receptor (beta chain) sequence and its context. Sequencing used immunoSEQ multiplex PCR; TCRdb keeps in-frame clones, though not all of them. This sample has some 300,000 clones, with around 90% found just once. The CDR3 has 14 residues. Germline V lookup: CDR1 LNHDA, CDR2 SQIVND (reference sequence). Germline trimming cut 7 bases from V and 3 bases from J; bases unmatched to any gene: 8. This sample stems from a study of blood T cell repertoires in COVID-19. Sequencing was carried out using PBMCs or T cells enriched from blood (not recorded which). The origin of this receptor is a woman between 18 and 29 years old with acute COVID-19. J is TRBJ1-1 and V is TRBV19, with 7 bases that match TRBD1. Written as DNA, the CDR3 is TGTGCCAGTATTCTTAGGGGGCCTTACACTGAAGCTTTCTTT. Its protein is CASILRGPYTEAFF.